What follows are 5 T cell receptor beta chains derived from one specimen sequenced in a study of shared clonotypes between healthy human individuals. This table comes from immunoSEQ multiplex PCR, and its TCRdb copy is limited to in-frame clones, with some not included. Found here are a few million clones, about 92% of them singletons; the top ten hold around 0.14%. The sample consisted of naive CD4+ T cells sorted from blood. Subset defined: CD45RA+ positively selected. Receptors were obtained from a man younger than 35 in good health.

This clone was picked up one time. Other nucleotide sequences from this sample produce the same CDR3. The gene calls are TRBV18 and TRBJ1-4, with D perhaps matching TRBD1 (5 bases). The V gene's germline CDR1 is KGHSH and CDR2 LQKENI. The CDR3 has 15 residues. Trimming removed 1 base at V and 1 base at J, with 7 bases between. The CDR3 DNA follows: TGTGCCAGCTCACCACGGGGGGGAACTAATGAAAAACTGTTTTTT. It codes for CASSPRGGTNEKLFF. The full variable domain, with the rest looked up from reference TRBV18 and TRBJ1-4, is NAGVMQNPRHLVRRRGQEARLRCSPMKGHSHVYWYRQLPEEGLKFMVYLQKENIIDESGMPKERFSAEFPKEGPSILRIQQVVRGDSAAYFCASSPRGGTNEKLFFGSGTQLSVL.

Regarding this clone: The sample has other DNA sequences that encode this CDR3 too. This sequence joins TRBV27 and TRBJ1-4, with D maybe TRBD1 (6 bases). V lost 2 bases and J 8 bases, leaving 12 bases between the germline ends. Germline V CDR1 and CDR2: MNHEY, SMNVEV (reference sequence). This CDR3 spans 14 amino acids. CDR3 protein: CASSLGGLGEKLFF. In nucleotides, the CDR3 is TGTGCCAGCAGTTTAGGGGGGCTCGGGGAAAAACTGTTTTTT.

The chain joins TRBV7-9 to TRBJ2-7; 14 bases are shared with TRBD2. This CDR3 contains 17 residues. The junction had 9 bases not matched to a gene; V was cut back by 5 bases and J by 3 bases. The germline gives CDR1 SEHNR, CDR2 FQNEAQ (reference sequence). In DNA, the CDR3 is TGTGCCAGCAGCCCTATAGGGACTAGCGGGAGCAACTACGAGCAGTACTTC. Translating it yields CASSPIGTSGSNYEQYF.

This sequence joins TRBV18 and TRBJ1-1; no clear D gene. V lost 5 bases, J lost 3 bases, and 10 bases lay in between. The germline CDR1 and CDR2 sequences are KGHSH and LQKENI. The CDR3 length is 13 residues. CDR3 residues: CASSTKEDTEAFF. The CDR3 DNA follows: TGTGCCAGCTCAACAAAAGAGGACACTGAAGCTTTCTTT.

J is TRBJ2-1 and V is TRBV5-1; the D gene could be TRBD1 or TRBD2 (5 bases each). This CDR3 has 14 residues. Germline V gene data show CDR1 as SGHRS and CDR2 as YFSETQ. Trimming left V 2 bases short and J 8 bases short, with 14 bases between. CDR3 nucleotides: TGCGCCAGCAGCTTTACTAGTTGGGGCGATGAGCAGTTCTTC. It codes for CASSFTSWGDEQFF. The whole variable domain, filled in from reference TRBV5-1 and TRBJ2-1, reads KAGVTQTPRYLIKTRGQQVTLSCSPISGHRSVSWYQQTPGQGLQFLFEYFSETQRNKGNFPGRFSGRQFSNSRSEMNVSTLELGDSALYLCASSFTSWGDEQFFGPGTRLTVL.